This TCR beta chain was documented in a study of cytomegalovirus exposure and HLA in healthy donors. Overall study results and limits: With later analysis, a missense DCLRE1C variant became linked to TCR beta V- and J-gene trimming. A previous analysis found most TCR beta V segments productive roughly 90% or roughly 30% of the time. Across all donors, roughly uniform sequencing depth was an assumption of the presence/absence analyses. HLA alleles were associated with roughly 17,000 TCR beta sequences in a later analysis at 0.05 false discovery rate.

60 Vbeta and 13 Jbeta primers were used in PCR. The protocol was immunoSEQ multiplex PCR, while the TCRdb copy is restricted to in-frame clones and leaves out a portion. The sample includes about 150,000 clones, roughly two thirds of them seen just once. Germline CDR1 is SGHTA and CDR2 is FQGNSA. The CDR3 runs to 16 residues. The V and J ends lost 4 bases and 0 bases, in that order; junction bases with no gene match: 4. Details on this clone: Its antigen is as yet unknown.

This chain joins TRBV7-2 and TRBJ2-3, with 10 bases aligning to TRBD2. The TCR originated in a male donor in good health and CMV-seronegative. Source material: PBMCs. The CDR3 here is CASSYLAGASTDTQYF. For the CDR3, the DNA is TGTGCCAGCAGCTATCTAGCGGGGGCTAGCACAGATACGCAGTATTTT.